This T cell receptor beta chain was profiled in a study of T cells in Graves' hyperthyroidism and ophthalmopathy. Looking at the study overall: Peripheral blood specimens were obtained at initial diagnosis, prior to any treatment.

In the ophthalmopathy cohort, Clinical Activity Score was at least 3, NOSPECS grade at least 4, and duration under 3 months. It was 8.5 to 10 ml of fresh peripheral blood that supplied the PBMCs. What was amplified from RNA transcripts were TCR beta CDR3 regions. When the TCR CDR3 underwent first-round RT-PCR, the HTBI primer set was used. One entry per CDR3 protein, called by TCRdb with MiXCR from the multiplex PCR reads. The sample consists of roughly 250,000 distinct CDR3 sequences, over 20% of them appearing once. This clonotype has only a few counts. Its antigen is currently unknown. General study points: Most clonotypes that expanded in the thyroid above 0.001 also showed up in blood.

The germline V gene has CDR1 SGHDN and CDR2 FVKESK. Between the trimmed V and J ends, which lost 3 bases and 3 bases, there was a span of 12 bases. The CDR3 is made up of 14 amino acids. The V gene is TRBV14, the J gene TRBJ2-7; no firm D call. The sequence was collected from a man between 25 and 39 years old with Graves' ophthalmopathy. The specimen was blood. The CDR3 DNA reads TGTGCCAGCAGCCAGGGTCCAGTCGACTACGAGCAGTACTTC. Translated, it gives CASSQGPVDYEQYF.